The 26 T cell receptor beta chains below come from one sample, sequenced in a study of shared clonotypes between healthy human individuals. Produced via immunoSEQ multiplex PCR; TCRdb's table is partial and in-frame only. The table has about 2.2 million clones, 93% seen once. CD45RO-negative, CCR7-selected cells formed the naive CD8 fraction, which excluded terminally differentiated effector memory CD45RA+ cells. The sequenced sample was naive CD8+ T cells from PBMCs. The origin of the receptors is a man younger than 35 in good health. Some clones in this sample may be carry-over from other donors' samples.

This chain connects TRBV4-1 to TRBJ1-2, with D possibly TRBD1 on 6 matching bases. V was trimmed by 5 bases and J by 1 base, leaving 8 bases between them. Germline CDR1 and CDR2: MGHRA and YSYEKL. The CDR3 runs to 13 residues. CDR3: CASSYRDNYGYTF. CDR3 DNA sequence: TGCGCCAGCAGCTACAGGGATAACTATGGCTACACCTTC.

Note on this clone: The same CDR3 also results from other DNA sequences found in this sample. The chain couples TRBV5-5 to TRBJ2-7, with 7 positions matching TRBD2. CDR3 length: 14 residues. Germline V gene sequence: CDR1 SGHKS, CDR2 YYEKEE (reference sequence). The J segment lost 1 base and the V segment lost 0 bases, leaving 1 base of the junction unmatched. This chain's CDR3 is CASSLAGGSYEQYF. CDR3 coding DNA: TGTGCCAGCAGCTTGGCCGGGGGGTCCTACGAGCAGTACTTC.

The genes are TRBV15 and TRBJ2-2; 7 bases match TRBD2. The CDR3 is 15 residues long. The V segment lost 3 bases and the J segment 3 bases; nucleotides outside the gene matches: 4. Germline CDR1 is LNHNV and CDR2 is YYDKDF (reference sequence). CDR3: CATSRGDYHTGELFF. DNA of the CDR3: TGTGCCACCAGCAGGGGGGACTACCACACCGGGGAGCTGTTTTTT. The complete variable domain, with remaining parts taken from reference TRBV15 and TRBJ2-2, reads DAMVIQNPRYQVTQFGKPVTLSCSQTLNHNVMYWYQQKSSQAPKLLFHYYDKDFNNEADTPDNFQSRRPNTSFCFLDIRSPGLGDTAMYLCATSRGDYHTGELFFGEGSRLTVL.

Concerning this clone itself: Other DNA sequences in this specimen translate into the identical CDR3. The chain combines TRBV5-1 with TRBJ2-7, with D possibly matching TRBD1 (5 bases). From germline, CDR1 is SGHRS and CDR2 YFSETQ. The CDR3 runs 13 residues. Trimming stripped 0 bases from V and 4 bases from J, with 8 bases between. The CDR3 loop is CASSLGAGYEQYF. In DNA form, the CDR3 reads TGCGCCAGCAGCTTGGGGGCAGGGTACGAGCAGTACTTC.

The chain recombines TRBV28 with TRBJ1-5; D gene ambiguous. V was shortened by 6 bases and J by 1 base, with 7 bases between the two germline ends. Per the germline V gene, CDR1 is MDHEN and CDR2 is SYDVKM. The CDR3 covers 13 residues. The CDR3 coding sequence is TGTGCCAGCAGACCCTTGAGCAATCAGCCCCAGCATTTT. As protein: CASRPLSNQPQHF.

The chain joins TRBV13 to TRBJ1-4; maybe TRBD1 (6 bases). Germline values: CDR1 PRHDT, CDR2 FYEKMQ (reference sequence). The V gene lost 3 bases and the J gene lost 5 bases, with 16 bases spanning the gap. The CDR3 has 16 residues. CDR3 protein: CASSLRGGPRNEKLFF. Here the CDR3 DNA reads TGTGCCAGCAGCTTGCGTGGGGGGCCACGAAATGAAAAACTGTTTTTT. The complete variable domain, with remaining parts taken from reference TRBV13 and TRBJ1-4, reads AAGVIQSPRHLIKEKRETATLKCYPIPRHDTVYWYQQGPGQDPQFLISFYEKMQSDKGSIPDRFSAQQFSDYHSELNMSSLELGDSALYFCASSLRGGPRNEKLFFGSGTQLSVL.

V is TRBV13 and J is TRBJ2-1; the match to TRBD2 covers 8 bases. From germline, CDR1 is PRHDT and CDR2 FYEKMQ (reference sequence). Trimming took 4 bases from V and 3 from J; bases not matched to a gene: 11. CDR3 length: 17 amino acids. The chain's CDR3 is CASSSPAREGLYNEQFF. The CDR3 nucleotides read TGTGCCAGCAGCTCCCCAGCCCGGGAGGGCCTCTACAATGAGCAGTTCTTC.

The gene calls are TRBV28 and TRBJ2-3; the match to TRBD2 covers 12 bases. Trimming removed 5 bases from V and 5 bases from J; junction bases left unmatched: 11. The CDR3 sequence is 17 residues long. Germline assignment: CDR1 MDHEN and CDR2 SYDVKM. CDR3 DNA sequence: TGTGCCAGCAGTCGACTCGGACTAGCGGGAAGTGGAGATACGCAGTATTTT. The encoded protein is CASSRLGLAGSGDTQYF.

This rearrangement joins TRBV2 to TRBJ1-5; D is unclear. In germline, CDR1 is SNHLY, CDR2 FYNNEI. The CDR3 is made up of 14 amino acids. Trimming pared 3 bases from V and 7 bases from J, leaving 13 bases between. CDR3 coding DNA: TGTGCCAGCAGTGAGTGGGCAAACCCCCAGCCCCAGCATTTT. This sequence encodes CASSEWANPQPQHF.

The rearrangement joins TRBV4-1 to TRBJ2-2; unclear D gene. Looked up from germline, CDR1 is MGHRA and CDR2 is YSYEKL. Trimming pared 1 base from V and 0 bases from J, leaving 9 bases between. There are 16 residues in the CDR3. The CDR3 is CASSQGVAPNTGELFF. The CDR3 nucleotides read TGCGCCAGCAGCCAAGGAGTAGCCCCGAACACCGGGGAGCTGTTTTTT.

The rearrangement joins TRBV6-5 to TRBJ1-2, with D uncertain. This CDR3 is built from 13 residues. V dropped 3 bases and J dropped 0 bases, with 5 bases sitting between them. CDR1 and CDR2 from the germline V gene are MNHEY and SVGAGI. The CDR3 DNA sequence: TGTGCCAGCAGTTATGTTCCTAACTATGGCTACACCTTC. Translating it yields CASSYVPNYGYTF.

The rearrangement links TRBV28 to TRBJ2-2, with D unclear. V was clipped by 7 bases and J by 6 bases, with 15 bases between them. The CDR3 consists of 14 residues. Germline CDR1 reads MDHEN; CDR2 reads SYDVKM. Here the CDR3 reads CASNPFPAPGELFF. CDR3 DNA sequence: TGTGCCAGCAATCCCTTCCCGGCCCCCGGGGAGCTGTTTTTT.

CDR3 nucleotides: TGTGCCAGCAGTTTTATAGGGACAGGGGGCGCGACTCACGAGCAGTACTTC. It is translated as CASSFIGTGGATHEQYF. The V gene is TRBV27, the J gene TRBJ2-7, with 12 bases identical to TRBD1. Per germline, CDR1 MNHEY and CDR2 SMNVEV (reference sequence). Losses at the gene ends were 3 bases for V and 5 bases for J; bases not matched to a gene: 11. The CDR3 length is 17 residues.

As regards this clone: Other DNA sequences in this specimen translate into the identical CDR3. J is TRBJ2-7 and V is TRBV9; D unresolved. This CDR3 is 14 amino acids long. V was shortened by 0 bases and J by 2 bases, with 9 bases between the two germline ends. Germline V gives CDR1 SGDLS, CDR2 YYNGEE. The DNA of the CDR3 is TGTGCCAGCAGCGTAGAACCTAACCCCTACGAGCAGTACTTC. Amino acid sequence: CASSVEPNPYEQYF. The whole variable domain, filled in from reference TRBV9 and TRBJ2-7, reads DSGVTQTPKHLITATGQRVTLRCSPRSGDLSVYWYQQSLDQGLQFLIQYYNGEERAKGNILERFSAQQFPDLHSELNLSSLELGDSALYFCASSVEPNPYEQYFGPGTRLTVT.

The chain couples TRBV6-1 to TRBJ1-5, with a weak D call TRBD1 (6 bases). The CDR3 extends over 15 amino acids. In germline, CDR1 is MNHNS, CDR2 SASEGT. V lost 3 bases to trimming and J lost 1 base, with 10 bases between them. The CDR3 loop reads CASSDYRESNQPQHF. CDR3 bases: TGTGCCAGCAGTGATTACAGGGAGAGCAATCAGCCCCAGCATTTT.

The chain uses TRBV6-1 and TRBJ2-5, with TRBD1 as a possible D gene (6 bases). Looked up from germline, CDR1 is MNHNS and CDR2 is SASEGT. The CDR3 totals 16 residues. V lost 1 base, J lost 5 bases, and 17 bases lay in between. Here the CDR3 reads CASSEDYRGHRETQYF. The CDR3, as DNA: TGTGCCAGCAGTGAAGACTATCGGGGACACAGGGAGACCCAGTACTTC.

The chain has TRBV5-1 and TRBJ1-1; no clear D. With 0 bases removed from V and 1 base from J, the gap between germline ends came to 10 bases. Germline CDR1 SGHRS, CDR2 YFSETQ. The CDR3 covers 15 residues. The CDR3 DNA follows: TGCGCCAGCAGCTTGGCGGGGTTGGGGAACACTGAAGCTTTCTTT. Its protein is CASSLAGLGNTEAFF.

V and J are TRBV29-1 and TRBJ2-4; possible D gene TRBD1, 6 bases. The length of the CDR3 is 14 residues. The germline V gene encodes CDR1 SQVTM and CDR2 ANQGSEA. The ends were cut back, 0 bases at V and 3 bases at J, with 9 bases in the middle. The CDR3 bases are TGCAGCGTTGAAGACAGAGGGGGCAAAAACATTCAGTACTTC. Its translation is CSVEDRGGKNIQYF.

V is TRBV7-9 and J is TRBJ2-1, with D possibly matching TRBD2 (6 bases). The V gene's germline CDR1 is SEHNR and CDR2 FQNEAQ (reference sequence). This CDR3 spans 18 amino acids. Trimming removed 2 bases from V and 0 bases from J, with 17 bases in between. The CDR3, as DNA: TGTGCCAGCAGCTTAAGGGGAGGCCCGACTAGCTCCTACAATGAGCAGTTCTTC. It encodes CASSLRGGPTSSYNEQFF.

CDR3 sequence: CAWSTLGNGYTF. Here the CDR3 DNA reads TGTGCCTGGAGTACGTTAGGGAATGGCTACACCTTC. The chain links TRBV30 to TRBJ1-2; D gene unclear. The CDR3 is 12 residues long. CDR1 is GTSNPN and CDR2 is SVGIG in the germline V gene (reference sequence). Trimming pared 2 bases from V and 6 bases from J, leaving 10 bases between.

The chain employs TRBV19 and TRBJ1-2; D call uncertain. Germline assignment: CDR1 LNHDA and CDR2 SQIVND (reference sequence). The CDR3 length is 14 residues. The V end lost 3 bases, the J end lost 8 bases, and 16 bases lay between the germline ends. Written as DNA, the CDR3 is TGTGCCAGTAGTATTGGGGAGGGCCCTGTCGGCTACACCTTC. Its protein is CASSIGEGPVGYTF.

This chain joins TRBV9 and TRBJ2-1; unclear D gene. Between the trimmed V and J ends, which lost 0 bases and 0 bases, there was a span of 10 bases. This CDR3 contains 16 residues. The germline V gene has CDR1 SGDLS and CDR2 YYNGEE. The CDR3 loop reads CASSVEGISSYNEQFF. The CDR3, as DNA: TGTGCCAGCAGCGTAGAAGGGATTTCCTCCTACAATGAGCAGTTCTTC.

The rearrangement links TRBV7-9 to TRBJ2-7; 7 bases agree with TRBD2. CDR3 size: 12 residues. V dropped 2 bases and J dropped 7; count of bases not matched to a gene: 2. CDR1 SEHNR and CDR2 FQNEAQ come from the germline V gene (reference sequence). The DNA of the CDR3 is TGTGCCAGCAGCTTACTAGCGGAGGAGCAGTACTTC. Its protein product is CASSLLAEEQYF.

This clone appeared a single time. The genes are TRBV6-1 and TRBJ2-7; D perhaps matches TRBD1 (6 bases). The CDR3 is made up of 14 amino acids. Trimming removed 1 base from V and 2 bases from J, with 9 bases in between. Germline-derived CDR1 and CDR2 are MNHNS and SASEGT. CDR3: CASSEGPGAYEQYF. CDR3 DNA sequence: TGTGCCAGCAGTGAAGGTCCAGGGGCCTACGAGCAGTACTTC.

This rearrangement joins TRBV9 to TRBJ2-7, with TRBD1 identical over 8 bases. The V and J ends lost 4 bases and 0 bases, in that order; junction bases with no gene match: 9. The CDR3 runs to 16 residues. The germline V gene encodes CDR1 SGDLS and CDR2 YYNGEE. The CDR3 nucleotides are TGTGCCAGCAGCCCTTCCGGGACAGGCCTCTCCTACGAGCAGTACTTC. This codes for CASSPSGTGLSYEQYF.

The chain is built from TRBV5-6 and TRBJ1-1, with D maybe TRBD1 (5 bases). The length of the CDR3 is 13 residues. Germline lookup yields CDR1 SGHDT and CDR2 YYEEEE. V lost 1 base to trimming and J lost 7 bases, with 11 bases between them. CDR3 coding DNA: TGTGCCAGCAGCTTGCGTCGGGGGGTTGAAGCTTTCTTT. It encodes CASSLRRGVEAFF.